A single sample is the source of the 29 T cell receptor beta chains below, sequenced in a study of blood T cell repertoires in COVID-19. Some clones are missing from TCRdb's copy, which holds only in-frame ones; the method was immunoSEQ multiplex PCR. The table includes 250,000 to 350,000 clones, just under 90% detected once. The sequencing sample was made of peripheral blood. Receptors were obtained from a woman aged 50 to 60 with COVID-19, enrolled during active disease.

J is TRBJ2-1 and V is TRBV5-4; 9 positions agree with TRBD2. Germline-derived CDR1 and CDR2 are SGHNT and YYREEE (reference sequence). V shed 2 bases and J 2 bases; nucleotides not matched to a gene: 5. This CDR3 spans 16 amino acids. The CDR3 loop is CASSFAAGGPYNEQFF. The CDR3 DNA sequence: TGTGCCAGCAGCTTTGCCGCGGGAGGGCCCTACAATGAGCAGTTCTTC.

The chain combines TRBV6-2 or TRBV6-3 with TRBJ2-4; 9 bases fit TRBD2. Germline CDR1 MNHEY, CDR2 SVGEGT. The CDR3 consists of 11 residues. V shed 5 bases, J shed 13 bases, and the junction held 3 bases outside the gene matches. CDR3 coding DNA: TGTGCCAGCAGTCAGACTAGCGGCCAGTACTTC. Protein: CASSQTSGQYF.

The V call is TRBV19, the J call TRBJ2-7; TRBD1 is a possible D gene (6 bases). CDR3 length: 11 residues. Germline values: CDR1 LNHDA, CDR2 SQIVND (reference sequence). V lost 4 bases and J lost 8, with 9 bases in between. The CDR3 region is CASSRWGQQYF. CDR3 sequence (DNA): TGTGCCAGTAGTAGGTGGGGGCAGCAGTACTTC.

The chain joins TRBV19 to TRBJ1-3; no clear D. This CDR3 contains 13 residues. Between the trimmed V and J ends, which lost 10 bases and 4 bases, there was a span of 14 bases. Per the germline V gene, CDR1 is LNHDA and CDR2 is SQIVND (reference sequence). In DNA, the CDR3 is TGTGCCACCGACCCTCGGGAGGGAAACACCATATATTTT. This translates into CATDPREGNTIYF.

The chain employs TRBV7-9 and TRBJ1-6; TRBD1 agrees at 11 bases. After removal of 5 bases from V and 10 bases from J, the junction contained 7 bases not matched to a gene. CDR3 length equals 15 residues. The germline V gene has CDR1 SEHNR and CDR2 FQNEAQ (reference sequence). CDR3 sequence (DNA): TGTGCCAGCAGCCTAGGACAGGGGGCTAGATCACCCCTCCACTTT. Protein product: CASSLGQGARSPLHF. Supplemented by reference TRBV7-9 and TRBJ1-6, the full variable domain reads DTGVSQNPRHKITKRGQNVTFRCDPISEHNRLYWYRQTLGQGPEFLTYFQNEAQLEKSRLLSDRFSAERPKGSFSTLEIQRTEQGDSAMYLCASSLGQGARSPLHFGNGTRLTVT.

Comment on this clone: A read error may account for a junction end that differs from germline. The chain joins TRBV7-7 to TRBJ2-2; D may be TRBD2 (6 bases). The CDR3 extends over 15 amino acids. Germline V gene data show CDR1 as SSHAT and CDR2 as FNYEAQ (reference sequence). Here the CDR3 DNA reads TGTGCTAGCAGCTCCGGGACTTCTCTCACCGGGGAGCTGTTTTTT. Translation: CASSSGTSLTGELFF.

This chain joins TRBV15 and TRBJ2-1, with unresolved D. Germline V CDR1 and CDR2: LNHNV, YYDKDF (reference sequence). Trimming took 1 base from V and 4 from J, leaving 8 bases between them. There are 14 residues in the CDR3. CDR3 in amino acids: CATSRGMSYNEQFF. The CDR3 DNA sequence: TGTGCCACCAGCAGAGGTATGAGTTACAATGAGCAGTTCTTC.

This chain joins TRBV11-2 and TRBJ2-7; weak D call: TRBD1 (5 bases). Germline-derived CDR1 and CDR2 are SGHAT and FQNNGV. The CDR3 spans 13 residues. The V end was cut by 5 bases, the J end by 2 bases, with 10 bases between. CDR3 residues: CASSHGATYEQYF. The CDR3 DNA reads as TGTGCCAGCAGCCATGGGGCAACCTACGAGCAGTACTTC. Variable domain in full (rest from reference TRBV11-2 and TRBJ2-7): EAGVAQSPRYKIIEKRQSVAFWCNPISGHATLYWYQQILGQGPKLLIQFQNNGVVDDSQLPKDRFSAERLKGVDSTLKIQPAKLEDSAVYLCASSHGATYEQYFGPGTRLTVT.

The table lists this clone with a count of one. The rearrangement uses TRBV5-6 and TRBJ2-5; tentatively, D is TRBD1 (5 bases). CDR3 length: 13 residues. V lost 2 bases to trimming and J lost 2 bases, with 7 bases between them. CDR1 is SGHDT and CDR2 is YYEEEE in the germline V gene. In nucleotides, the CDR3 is TGTGCCAGCAGCTTAGGGGTTCAAGAGACCCAGTACTTC. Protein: CASSLGVQETQYF.

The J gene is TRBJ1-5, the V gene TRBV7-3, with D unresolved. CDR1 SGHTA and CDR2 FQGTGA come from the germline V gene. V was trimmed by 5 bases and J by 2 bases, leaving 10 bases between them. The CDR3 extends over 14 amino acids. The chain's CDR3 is CASSQDPGNQPQHF. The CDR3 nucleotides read TGTGCCAGCAGCCAAGATCCGGGCAATCAGCCCCAGCATTTT.

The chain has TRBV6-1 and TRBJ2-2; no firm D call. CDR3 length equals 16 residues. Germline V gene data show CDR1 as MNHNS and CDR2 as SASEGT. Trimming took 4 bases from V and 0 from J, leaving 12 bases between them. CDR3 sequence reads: CASSVSLAANTGELFF. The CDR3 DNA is TGTGCCAGCAGTGTGTCGTTGGCCGCGAACACCGGGGAGCTGTTTTTT.

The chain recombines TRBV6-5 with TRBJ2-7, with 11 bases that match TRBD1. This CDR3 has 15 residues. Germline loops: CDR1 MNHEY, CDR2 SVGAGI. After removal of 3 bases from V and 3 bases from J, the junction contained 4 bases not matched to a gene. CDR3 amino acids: CASSYTGTGGYEQYF. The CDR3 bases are TGTGCCAGCAGTTATACCGGGACAGGGGGCTACGAGCAGTACTTC.

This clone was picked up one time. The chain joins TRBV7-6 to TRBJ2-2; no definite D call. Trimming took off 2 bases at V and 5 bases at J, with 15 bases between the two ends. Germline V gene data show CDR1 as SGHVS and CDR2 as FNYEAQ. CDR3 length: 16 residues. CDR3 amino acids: CASSLSVRDSTGELFF. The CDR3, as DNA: TGTGCCAGCAGCTTATCCGTCAGAGACTCAACCGGGGAGCTGTTTTTT. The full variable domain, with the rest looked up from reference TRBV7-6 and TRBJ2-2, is GAGVSQSPRYKVTKRGQDVALRCDPISGHVSLYWYRQALGQGPEFLTYFNYEAQQDKSGLPNDRFSAERPEGSISTLTIQRTEQRDSAMYRCASSLSVRDSTGELFFGEGSRLTVL.

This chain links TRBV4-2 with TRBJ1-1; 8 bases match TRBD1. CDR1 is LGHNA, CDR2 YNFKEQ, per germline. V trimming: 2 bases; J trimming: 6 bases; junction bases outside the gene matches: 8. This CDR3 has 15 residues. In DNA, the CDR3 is TGTGCCAGCAGCCAATTCCAGGGGGCAGGGGCTGAAGCTTTCTTT. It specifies CASSQFQGAGAEAFF.

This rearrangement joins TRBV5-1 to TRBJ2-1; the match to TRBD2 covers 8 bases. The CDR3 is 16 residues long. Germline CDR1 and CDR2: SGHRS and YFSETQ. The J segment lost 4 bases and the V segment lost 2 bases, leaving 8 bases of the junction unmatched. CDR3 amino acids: CASSLSGGGAYNEQFF. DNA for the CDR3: TGCGCCAGCAGCTTAAGCGGGGGAGGGGCTTACAATGAGCAGTTCTTC.

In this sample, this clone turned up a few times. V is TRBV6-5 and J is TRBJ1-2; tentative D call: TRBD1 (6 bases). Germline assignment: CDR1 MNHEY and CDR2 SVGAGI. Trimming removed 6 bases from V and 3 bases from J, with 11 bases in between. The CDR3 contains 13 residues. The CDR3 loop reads CASRTGGDYGYTF. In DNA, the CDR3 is TGTGCCAGCAGGACAGGCGGTGACTATGGCTACACCTTC.

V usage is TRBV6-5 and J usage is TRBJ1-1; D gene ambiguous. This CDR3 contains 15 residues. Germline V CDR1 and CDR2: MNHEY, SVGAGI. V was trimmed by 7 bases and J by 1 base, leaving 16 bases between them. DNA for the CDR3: TGTGCCAGCACCCGCGGGTCATCACCGAACACTGAAGCTTTCTTT. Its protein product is CASTRGSSPNTEAFF.

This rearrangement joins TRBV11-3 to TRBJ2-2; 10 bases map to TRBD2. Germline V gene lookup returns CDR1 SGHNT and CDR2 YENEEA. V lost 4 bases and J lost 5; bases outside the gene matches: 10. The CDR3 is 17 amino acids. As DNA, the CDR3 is TGTGCCAGCAGCTCTACTTCTAGCGGGAGTCAAACCGGGGAGCTGTTTTTT. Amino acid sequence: CASSSTSSGSQTGELFF.

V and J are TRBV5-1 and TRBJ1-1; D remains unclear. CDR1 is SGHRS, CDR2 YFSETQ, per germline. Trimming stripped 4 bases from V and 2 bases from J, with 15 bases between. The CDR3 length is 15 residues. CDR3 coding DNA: TGCGCCAGCAGCCCGTGGGCAAACCCAAACACTGAAGCTTTCTTT. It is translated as CASSPWANPNTEAFF.

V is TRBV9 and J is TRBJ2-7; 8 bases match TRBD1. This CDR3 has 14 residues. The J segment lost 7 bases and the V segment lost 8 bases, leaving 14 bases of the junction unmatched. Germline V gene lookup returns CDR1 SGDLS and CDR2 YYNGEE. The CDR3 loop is CASGYGQGAREQYF. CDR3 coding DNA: TGTGCCAGTGGGTATGGACAGGGAGCAAGGGAGCAGTACTTC.

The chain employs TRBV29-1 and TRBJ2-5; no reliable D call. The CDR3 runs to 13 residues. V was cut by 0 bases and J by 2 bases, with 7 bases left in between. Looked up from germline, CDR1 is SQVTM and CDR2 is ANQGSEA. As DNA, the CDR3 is TGCAGCGTTGAAGATCCCGTACAAGAGACCCAGTACTTC. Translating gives CSVEDPVQETQYF.

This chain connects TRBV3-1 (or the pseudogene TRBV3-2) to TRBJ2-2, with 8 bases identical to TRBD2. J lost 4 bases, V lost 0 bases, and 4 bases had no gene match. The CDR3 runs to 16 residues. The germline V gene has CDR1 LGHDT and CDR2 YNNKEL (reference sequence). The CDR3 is CASSQEREAPTGELFF. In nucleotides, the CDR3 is TGTGCCAGCAGCCAAGAGCGGGAGGCCCCCACCGGGGAGCTGTTTTTT.

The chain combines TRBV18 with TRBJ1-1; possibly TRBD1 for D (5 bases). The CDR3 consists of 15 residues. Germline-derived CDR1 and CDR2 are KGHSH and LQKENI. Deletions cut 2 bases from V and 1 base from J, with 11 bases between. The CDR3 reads CASSPMGLQNTEAFF. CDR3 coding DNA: TGTGCCAGCTCACCAATGGGACTCCAGAACACTGAAGCTTTCTTT.

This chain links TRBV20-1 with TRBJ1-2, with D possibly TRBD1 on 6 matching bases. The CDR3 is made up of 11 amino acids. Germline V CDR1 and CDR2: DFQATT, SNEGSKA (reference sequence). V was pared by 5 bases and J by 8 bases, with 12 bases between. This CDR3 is CSAGRGQGYTF. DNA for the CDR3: TGCAGTGCTGGGCGAGGACAGGGCTACACCTTC.

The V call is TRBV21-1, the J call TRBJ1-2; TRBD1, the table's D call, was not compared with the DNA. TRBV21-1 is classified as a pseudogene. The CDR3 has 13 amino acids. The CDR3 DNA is TGTGCCAGCAGACGCAGGGATTCCTACGGCTACACCTTC. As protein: CASRRRDSYGYTF.

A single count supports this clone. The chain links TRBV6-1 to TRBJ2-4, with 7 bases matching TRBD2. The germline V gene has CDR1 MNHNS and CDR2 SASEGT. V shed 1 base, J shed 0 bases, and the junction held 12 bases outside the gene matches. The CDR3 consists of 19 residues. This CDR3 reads CASSEDLSSGNLAKNIQYF. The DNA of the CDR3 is TGTGCCAGCAGTGAAGACCTCTCTAGCGGCAACTTAGCCAAAAACATTCAGTACTTC.

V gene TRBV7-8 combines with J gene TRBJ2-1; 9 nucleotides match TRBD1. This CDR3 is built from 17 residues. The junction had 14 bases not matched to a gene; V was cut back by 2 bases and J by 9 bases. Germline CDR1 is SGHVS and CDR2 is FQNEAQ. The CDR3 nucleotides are TGTGCCAGCAGCTTACACCACCTGGGACAGGGACTTGGTGAGCAGTTCTTC. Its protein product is CASSLHHLGQGLGEQFF.

The CDR3 sequence is CASSPSGNYEQYF. The CDR3 nucleotides read TGTGCCAGCAGTCCCAGCGGGAACTACGAGCAGTACTTC. The chain is built from TRBV6-5 and TRBJ2-7, with 7 bases identical to TRBD2. J was trimmed by 3 bases and V by 5 bases; bases with no gene match: 4. The CDR3 covers 13 residues. Germline V gives CDR1 MNHEY, CDR2 SVGAGI.

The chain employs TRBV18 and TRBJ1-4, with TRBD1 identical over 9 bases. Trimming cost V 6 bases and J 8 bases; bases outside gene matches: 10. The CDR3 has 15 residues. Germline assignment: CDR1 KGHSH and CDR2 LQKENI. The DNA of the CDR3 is TGTGCCAGCTCTCGGAGGACAGGGGCGGACGAAAAACTGTTTTTT. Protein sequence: CASSRRTGADEKLFF.